This T cell receptor beta chain was retrieved from a study of T-cell reconstitution after alpha-beta-depleted transplantation in children. V was shortened by 2 bases and J by 4 bases, with 15 bases between the two germline ends. The germline V gene encodes CDR1 MNHEY and CDR2 SMNVEV (reference sequence). CDR3 length: 17 amino acids. TCRbeta library preparation incorporated unique molecular identifiers. TCRdb re-derived calls from the PCR reads in MiXCR, one entry per CDR3 protein. The data contain about 540,000 distinct CDR3 sequences, approximately 20% of them singletons. The J gene is TRBJ2-6, the V gene TRBV27; D remains unclear. The specimen was PBMCs from the stem cell graft donor, collected from the stem cell graft. This TCR was recovered from a human donor who donated a stem cell graft to a child with acute lymphoblastic leukemia. The CDR3 loop reads CASSLNAQWAGANVLTF. The DNA of the CDR3 is TGTGCCAGCAGTTTAAACGCGCAGTGGGCCGGGGCCAACGTCCTGACTTTC.